The 11 T cell receptor beta chains presented below share a single source sample, sequenced in a study of blood T cell repertoires in COVID-19. TCRdb's copy holds only in-frame clones and misses some; the assay was immunoSEQ multiplex PCR. The repertoire has over 140,000 clones, 60% to 80% of them found once; the top ten carry around 3%. Specimen: PBMCs or T cells enriched from blood (not recorded which). The receptor set was obtained from a woman aged 45-65 years who had recovered from COVID-19.

The rearrangement uses TRBV11-1 and TRBJ1-2; D is unclear. Germline CDR1 is SGHAT and CDR2 is FQDESV (reference sequence). Between the trimmed V and J ends, which lost 5 bases and 3 bases, there was a span of 16 bases. This CDR3 is 15 amino acids long. The CDR3, as DNA: TGTGCCAGCAGCAGACTCGGAGGCAGCGACTATGGCTACACCTTC. Translation: CASSRLGGSDYGYTF.

The V gene is TRBV27, the J gene TRBJ2-1; 8 bases map to TRBD2. The CDR3 sequence is 16 residues long. The germline CDR1 and CDR2 sequences are MNHEY and SMNVEV (reference sequence). V trimming: 6 bases; J trimming: 9 bases; junction bases outside the gene matches: 16. The CDR3 DNA sequence: TGTGCCAGCAGCCCTTTAGGTAGCGGGATCGGCTTTGAGCAGTTCTTC. Translated: CASSPLGSGIGFEQFF.

The genes are TRBV10-1 and TRBJ2-1; TRBD2 matches 8 bases. With 5 bases clipped from V and 9 bases from J, the junction kept 9 bases outside the gene matches. CDR1 and CDR2 from the germline V gene are WNHNN and SYGVQD (reference sequence). This CDR3 comprises 14 residues. CDR3 region: CASSQQAGVLEQFF. The CDR3 coding sequence is TGCGCCAGCAGTCAACAAGCGGGAGTTCTTGAGCAGTTCTTC.

This clone was recorded only once. This chain joins TRBV28 and TRBJ1-4, with TRBD1 matching 9 bases. This CDR3 has 15 residues. Germline-derived CDR1 and CDR2 are MDHEN and SYDVKM. V gave up 4 bases and J gave up 6 bases; unmatched junction bases: 6. This chain's CDR3 is CASSSPGQGDEKLFF. As DNA, the CDR3 is TGTGCCAGCAGTTCCCCGGGACAGGGTGATGAAAAACTGTTTTTT.

The rearrangement uses TRBV27 and TRBJ2-5, with D perhaps matching TRBD1 (5 bases). V lost 2 bases and J lost 3, with 10 bases in between. Germline V gene data show CDR1 as MNHEY and CDR2 as SMNVEV (reference sequence). CDR3 length equals 14 residues. The CDR3 reads CASSLRQTEETQYF. The CDR3 nucleotides read TGTGCCAGCAGTTTAAGACAGACGGAAGAGACCCAGTACTTC.

This chain uses TRBV10-2 with TRBJ1-2; a weak D match, TRBD1 (5 bases). Germline values: CDR1 WSHSY, CDR2 SAAADI. The CDR3 runs 15 residues. Trimming removed 5 bases from V and 6 bases from J, with 19 bases in between. The CDR3, as DNA: TGCGCCAGCAGTCAATCGCGAGGCCGCAGGGATGGCTACACCTTC. Amino acid sequence: CASSQSRGRRDGYTF.

This CDR3 is CASSPAGSVKDTQYF. For the CDR3, the DNA is TGTGCCAGCAGCCCCGCCGGTAGCGTTAAAGATACGCAGTATTTT. The genes are TRBV7-6 and TRBJ2-3; D perhaps matches TRBD2 (5 bases). V was cut by 5 bases and J by 5 bases, with 17 bases left in between. The CDR3 consists of 15 residues. CDR1 is SGHVS, CDR2 FNYEAQ, per germline.

V is TRBV3-1 (or the pseudogene TRBV3-2) and J is TRBJ1-5; tentatively, D is TRBD1 (6 bases). The CDR3 length is 14 residues. The germline gives CDR1 LGHDT, CDR2 YNNKEL (reference sequence). Trimming pared 1 base from V and 4 bases from J, leaving 8 bases between. CDR3 amino acids: CASSQGGQNQPQHF. CDR3 nucleotides: TGTGCCAGCAGCCAAGGTGGACAGAATCAGCCCCAGCATTTT.

This clone appeared a single time. This chain links TRBV5-1 with TRBJ2-4, with TRBD2 as a possible D gene (5 bases). Looked up from germline, CDR1 is SGHRS and CDR2 is YFSETQ. This CDR3 has 14 amino acids. V was cut by 4 bases and J by 5 bases, with 13 bases left in between. In DNA, the CDR3 is TGCGCCAGCAGCCGGGAATTACAACAAAACATTCAGTACTTC. As protein: CASSRELQQNIQYF.

This rearrangement joins TRBV19 to TRBJ2-1, with TRBD1 matching over 9 bases. From germline, CDR1 is LNHDA and CDR2 SQIVND (reference sequence). The CDR3 runs 14 residues. The ends lost 4 bases at V and 8 bases at J; junction bases unmatched: 6. DNA for the CDR3: TGTGCCAGTAGTAAAGGGACAGGGAGCGATGAGCAGTTCTTC. Protein sequence: CASSKGTGSDEQFF. The full variable domain, its missing parts supplied by reference TRBV19 and TRBJ2-1, is DGGITQSPKYLFRKEGQNVTLSCEQNLNHDAMYWYRQDPGQGLRLIYYSQIVNDFQKGDIAEGYSVSREKKESFPLTVTSAQKNPTAFYLCASSKGTGSDEQFFGPGTRLTVL.

The chain has TRBV5-1 and TRBJ1-1; 9 bases map to TRBD1. Germline V lookup: CDR1 SGHRS, CDR2 YFSETQ. This CDR3 has 15 amino acids. Trimming took 5 bases from V and 0 from J; bases not matched to a gene: 5. The CDR3 sequence is CASRDRGPMNTEAFF. The DNA of the CDR3 is TGCGCCAGCAGGGACAGGGGACCTATGAACACTGAAGCTTTCTTT.